A selection of T cell receptor beta chains follows, all from one sample in a study of chemoradiotherapy in HPV16-positive cancers. Assay used: immunoSEQ multiplex PCR; TCRdb lists only in-frame clones, some missing. The data hold roughly 70,000 clones, with roughly 86% observed a single time. The sequences come from blood, collected from a patient who underwent chemoradiotherapy. These TCRs come from a human donor with HPV-associated anogenital cancer. The CDR3 runs from the conserved cysteine through the conserved F or W. D genes are given only for firm matches. Expanded clones are given a class, and other clones once, few, many or no size at all.

d_call	clone_size	v_call	j_call	cdr3_nt	cdr3_aa
NA	NA	TRBV10-2	TRBJ1-1	TGCGCCAGCAGCCCTTTGCCGAACACTGAAGCTTTCTTT	CASSPLPNTEAFF
NA	NA	TRBV4-1	TRBJ2-7	TGCGCCAGCAGCCAATTTTTAGGGATTTACGAGCAGTACTTC	CASSQFLGIYEQYF
NA	NA	TRBV4-2	TRBJ2-5	TGTGCCAGCAGCCAACGACCCCGCCAAGAGACCCAGTACTTC	CASSQRPRQETQYF
NA	NA	TRBV5-8	TRBJ2-5	TGTGCCAGCAGCTTGCCGGGTAAAGAGACCCAGTACTTC	CASSLPGKETQYF
NA	NA	TRBV10-1	TRBJ2-2	TGCGCCAGCAGTGCGGGATCTTACACCGGGGAGCTGTTTTTT	CASSAGSYTGELFF
NA	few	TRBV7-9	TRBJ1-2	TGTGCCAGCAGCCCCCCCACAGGGCACGGCTACACCTTC	CASSPPTGHGYTF
NA	NA	TRBV7-9	TRBJ1-1	TGTGCCAGCAGTCGAAGCCAGGGTATTACTGAAGCTTTCTTT	CASSRSQGITEAFF
NA	NA	TRBV28	TRBJ1-4	TGTGCCAGCAGTCACGTGCTTGAAAAACTGTTTTTT	CASSHVLEKLFF
NA	once	TRBV10-1	TRBJ2-7	TGCGCCAGCAGTGAGCAGGGCAGCTCCTACGAGCAGTACTTC	CASSEQGSSYEQYF
TRBD1	once	TRBV18	TRBJ2-2	TGTGCCAGCTCACCAAACGGACAGGCGAACACCGGGGAGCTGTTTTTT	CASSPNGQANTGELFF
NA	NA	TRBV5-3	TRBJ2-5	TGTGCCAGAAGCGGAAAGAAAAACCAAGAGACCCAGTACTTC	CARSGKKNQETQYF
NA	NA	TRBV7-2	TRBJ1-5	TGTGCCAGCAGCTTATTTATATCCCGCAATCAGCCCCAGCATTTT	CASSLFISRNQPQHF
NA	NA	TRBV30	TRBJ1-1	TGTGCCTGGAGTGTTCAAGGGGGGGTTGCAGCTTTCTTT	CAWSVQGGVAAFF
NA	NA	TRBV28	TRBJ1-2	TGTGCCAGCAGTTTACAGGGAAACTATGGCTACACCTTC	CASSLQGNYGYTF
NA	few	TRBV27	TRBJ2-5	TGTGCCAGCAGCGGTTTTCAGGGAGAAGAGACCCAGTACTTC	CASSGFQGEETQYF
NA	NA	TRBV6-5	TRBJ2-7	TGTGCCAGCAGTTACTCGGGCCACGAGCAGTACTTC	CASSYSGHEQYF
NA	NA	TRBV12-5	TRBJ1-5	TGTGCTAGTGGGGCGGGGGGCGACAATCAGCCCCAGCATTTT	CASGAGGDNQPQHF
TRBD2	NA	TRBV19	TRBJ2-1	TGTGCCAGTAGTAGGACTAGCGGAACCATAAGGGATGAGCAGTTCTTC	CASSRTSGTIRDEQFF
NA	NA	TRBV6-6	TRBJ1-2	TGTGCCAGCAGCGACAGGAAGTATGGCTACACCTTC	CASSDRKYGYTF
TRBD1	few	TRBV5-4	TRBJ2-2	TGTGCCAGCAGCTTGCAAGGGGGCTCCGGGGAGCTGTTTTTT	CASSLQGGSGELFF
NA	NA	TRBV30	TRBJ2-1	TGTGCCTGGAGGGGGCAGGATTACAATGAGCAGTTCTTC	CAWRGQDYNEQFF
TRBD2	few	TRBV4-1	TRBJ2-7	TGCGCCAGCAGCCTTTCTAGCGGAGGTCCCTACGAGCAGTACTTC	CASSLSSGGPYEQYF
NA	NA	TRBV27	TRBJ2-7	TGTGCCAGCAGCCCAGGGAGTTCGGGCGAGCAGTACTTC	CASSPGSSGEQYF
TRBD1	once	TRBV19	TRBJ1-1	TGTGCCAGTGTAAAACAGGGGCTATCAAAAGCTTTCTTT	CASVKQGLSKAFF
NA	NA	TRBV6-5	TRBJ1-1	TGTGCCAGCAGTTACGCGGGGACTGAAGCTTTCTTT	CASSYAGTEAFF
TRBD2	NA	TRBV7-2	TRBJ2-7	TGTGCCAGCAGCTTAGGCGGGAGGGCGATCTACGAGCAGTACTTC	CASSLGGRAIYEQYF
TRBD1	few	TRBV13	TRBJ1-4	TGTGCCAGCAGCTCCGGACAGGCTGAAAAACTGTTTTTT	CASSSGQAEKLFF
NA	NA	TRBV4-1	TRBJ1-6	TGCGCCAGCAGCCAGGTCGGGAGGAGCTCCTATAATTCACCCCTCCACTTT	CASSQVGRSSYNSPLHF
NA	NA	TRBV6-1	TRBJ1-1	TGTGCCAGCACCGACAGGAACACTGAAGCTTTCTTT	CASTDRNTEAFF
NA	NA	TRBV4-1	TRBJ1-2	TGCGCCAGCAGCCAAAAGACTACAGGGATGTATGGCTACACCTTC	CASSQKTTGMYGYTF
NA	NA	TRBV18	TRBJ1-4	TGTGCCAGCTCCCGGACGGGGTCCGGAGAAAAACTGTTTTTT	CASSRTGSGEKLFF
NA	NA	TRBV11-2	TRBJ2-3	TGTGCCAGCAGCTTAGATCCCGGGTCGACAGATACGCAGTATTTT	CASSLDPGSTDTQYF
NA	NA	TRBV19	TRBJ1-2	TGTGCCAGTAGGGTAATAGGAGATAACTATGGCTACACCTTC	CASRVIGDNYGYTF
TRBD1	NA	TRBV11-2	TRBJ1-2	TGTGCCAGCAGCTTAGGCAAACTGGGACAGGGGACCTATGGCTACACCTTC	CASSLGKLGQGTYGYTF
NA	NA	TRBV28	TRBJ2-4	TGTGCCAGCAGTGGAGGGGGCTACAAAAACATTCAGTACTTC	CASSGGGYKNIQYF
NA	NA	TRBV19	TRBJ1-1	TGTGCCAGTAGTCAGGTGGGGGGCACTGAAGCTTTCTTT	CASSQVGGTEAFF
NA	NA	TRBV6-6	TRBJ1-5	TGTGCCAGCAGAATTCCCGGGGACCGCAATCAGCCCCAGCATTTT	CASRIPGDRNQPQHF
NA	NA	TRBV7-9	TRBJ2-3	TGTGCCAGCAGCTTAATGGTGGGGGTTCCCGAAGCTCCCCAGTATTTT	CASSLMVGVPEAPQYF
TRBD1	NA	TRBV2	TRBJ1-2	TGTGCCAGCAGTGTCTTCCGGGACAGAGATTATGGCTACACCTTC	CASSVFRDRDYGYTF
NA	NA	TRBV5-8	TRBJ2-5	TGTGCCAGCAGCTTGGTCGGCCAAGAGACCCAGTACTTC	CASSLVGQETQYF
NA	NA	TRBV7-8	TRBJ2-2	TGTGCCAGCAGCTTAGGGACAGTGAACACCGGGGAGCTGTTTTTT	CASSLGTVNTGELFF
NA	NA	TRBV6-1	TRBJ1-2	TGTGCCAGCAGTGACGTTGATAGTTTTGGTTATGGCTACACCTTC	CASSDVDSFGYGYTF
TRBD1	NA	TRBV5-1	TRBJ1-1	TGCGCCAGCAGCTTGCAGGGGGTGAACACTGAAGCTTTCTTT	CASSLQGVNTEAFF
NA	once	TRBV27	TRBJ2-1	TGTGCCAGCAGTTCCCTATACAATGAGCAGTTCTTC	CASSSLYNEQFF
NA	NA	TRBV4-1	TRBJ1-5	TGCGCCAGCAGCCAAGGAATCGGTCAGCCCCAGCATTTT	CASSQGIGQPQHF
TRBD2	NA	TRBV11-1	TRBJ2-3	TGTGCCAGCAGCTTAGTCAGCGGGGGAATCACAGATACGCAGTATTTT	CASSLVSGGITDTQYF
NA	NA	TRBV7-9	TRBJ2-7	TGTGCCAGCAGCTTAACAAAGCCGGGACGGTCATACGAGCAGTACTTC	CASSLTKPGRSYEQYF
TRBD2	NA	TRBV4-2	TRBJ2-5	TGTGCCAGCAGCCAAGGCAGCGGGGGGGGGTACCAAGAGACCCAGTACTTC	CASSQGSGGGYQETQYF